Listed here are 14 T cell receptor beta chains from one sample, sequenced in a study of neurological immune-mediated disorders. TCRdb re-called the 5' RACE reads with MiXCR, one entry per CDR3 protein. The sample records over 60,000 distinct CDR3 sequences, approximately 5% being singletons. What was sequenced was PBMCs. These receptors came from a woman in her seventies with multiple sclerosis.

This clonotype was found a few times. The CDR3 nucleotides are TGCGCCAGCAGCTTGGAACCCGGGACGGCCTATGGCTACACCTTC. It is translated as CASSLEPGTAYGYTF. The V gene is TRBV5-1, the J gene TRBJ1-2; D is perhaps TRBD1 (5 bases). The CDR3 extends over 15 amino acids. Germline loops: CDR1 SGHRS, CDR2 YFSETQ. Between the trimmed V and J ends, which lost 0 bases and 4 bases, there was a span of 13 bases.

This clonotype was detected ten times or more. The V and J genes are TRBV25-1 and TRBJ2-7; D possibly corresponds to TRBD2 (6 bases). Germline-derived CDR1 and CDR2 are MGHDK and SYGVNS. CDR3 length equals 11 residues. Trimming left V 2 bases short and J 12 bases short, with 11 bases between. The CDR3 DNA is TGTGCCAGCAGTGAACGAGGGGAGGTGTACTTC. Protein product: CASSERGEVYF.

This clonotype was counted ten times or more. The V and J genes are TRBV7-9 and TRBJ2-5; 9 bases agree with TRBD1. The CDR3 runs 12 residues. CDR1 is SEHNR and CDR2 is FQNEAQ in the germline V gene (reference sequence). Losses at the gene ends were 4 bases for V and 10 bases for J; bases not matched to a gene: 4. CDR3 sequence (DNA): TGTGCCAGCAGCTGGGGACAGGGCGACCAGTACTTC. Its translation is CASSWGQGDQYF. The full variable domain, its missing parts supplied by reference TRBV7-9 and TRBJ2-5, is DTGVSQNPRHKITKRGQNVTFRCDPISEHNRLYWYRQTLGQGPEFLTYFQNEAQLEKSRLLSDRFSAERPKGSFSTLEIQRTEQGDSAMYLCASSWGQGDQYFGPGTRLLVL.

The chain links TRBV28 to TRBJ1-2, with 8 bases matching TRBD1. V gave up 5 bases and J gave up 7 bases; unmatched junction bases: 12. Germline assignment: CDR1 MDHEN and CDR2 SYDVKM. This CDR3 comprises 15 residues. The CDR3 region has the DNA TGTGCCAGCAGTCCTCAATCCCCAGGGGGCGGTGGCTACACCTTC. Protein: CASSPQSPGGGGYTF.

This clonotype was seen at least ten times. The V gene is TRBV7-9, the J gene TRBJ1-4; TRBD1 matches 7 bases. The CDR3 contains 15 residues. V was clipped by 5 bases and J by 5 bases; unmatched bases: 8. Germline V gives CDR1 SEHNR, CDR2 FQNEAQ (reference sequence). In DNA, the CDR3 is TGTGCCAGCAGCAGACGACAGGGTAGGAATGAAAAACTGTTTTTT. This translates into CASSRRQGRNEKLFF.

This clonotype was counted ten times or more. This chain uses TRBV20-1 with TRBJ1-1; TRBD1 aligns across 7 bases. J gave up 0 bases and V 5 bases, and 6 bases lay outside the gene matches. The germline gives CDR1 DFQATT, CDR2 SNEGSKA (reference sequence). There are 14 residues in the CDR3. The CDR3 bases are TGCAGTGCTCATCGGGACAGTGTGAACACTGAAGCTTTCTTT. Translated, it gives CSAHRDSVNTEAFF.

Many counts were recorded for this clonotype. This chain uses TRBV11-1 with TRBJ2-2; possibly TRBD2 for D (5 bases). The CDR3 consists of 13 residues. Germline CDR1 SGHAT, CDR2 FQDESV (reference sequence). With 5 bases removed from V and 5 bases from J, the gap between germline ends came to 9 bases. The CDR3 DNA follows: TGTGCCAGCAGCCGAGAGCGGACCGGGGAGCTGTTTTTT. Translating it yields CASSRERTGELFF.

V usage is TRBV7-7 and J usage is TRBJ2-7; D is ambiguous. The CDR3 extends over 13 amino acids. The germline gives CDR1 SSHAT, CDR2 FNYEAQ (reference sequence). V lost 7 bases and J lost 1, with 11 bases in between. CDR3 nucleotide sequence: TGTGCCAGCACCAACGGGCTTTCCTACGAGCAGTACTTC. Protein sequence: CASTNGLSYEQYF. The whole variable domain, remainder taken from reference TRBV7-7 and TRBJ2-7, is GAGVSQSPRYKVTKRGQDVTLRCDPISSHATLYWYQQALGQGPEFLTYFNYEAQPDKSGLPSDRFSAERPEGSISTLTIQRTEQRDSAMYRCASTNGLSYEQYFGPGTRLTVT.

This clonotype was seen at least ten times. The V gene is TRBV20-1, the J gene TRBJ2-7, with a possible D match to TRBD1 (5 bases). This CDR3 region has 15 residues. Germline values: CDR1 DFQATT, CDR2 SNEGSKA (reference sequence). Deletions cut 4 bases from V and 5 bases from J, with 21 bases between. CDR3 region: CSANFNRQLRNEQYF. CDR3 coding DNA: TGCAGTGCTAACTTTAACAGACAGCTAAGGAACGAGCAGTACTTC.

There are a few counts of this clonotype. The rearrangement links TRBV29-1 to TRBJ2-7; TRBD2 aligns across 8 bases. Germline V gives CDR1 SQVTM, CDR2 ANQGSEA. The CDR3 runs 12 residues. Unmatched junction bases numbered 4, after V lost 7 bases and J lost 2 bases. CDR3 coding DNA: TGCAGCGCCGGAGCGGGAGCCTACGAGCAGTACTTC. Amino acids: CSAGAGAYEQYF.

This clonotype was counted between two and nine times. This may stem from a read error, because a much larger clone lies one nucleotide away. This chain's CDR3 is CSATVQDTQYF. CDR3 nucleotides: TGCAGTGCCACTGTACAGGATACGCAGTATTTT. The gene calls are TRBV20-1 and TRBJ2-3; no firm D call. V gave up 6 bases and J gave up 6 bases, with 10 bases separating them. The CDR3 is 11 amino acids. Germline lookup yields CDR1 DFQATT and CDR2 SNEGSKA (reference sequence).

This clonotype appeared many times. The chain's CDR3 is CASSLAAGVSSYEQYF. DNA for the CDR3: TGTGCCAGCAGCTTGGCAGCGGGAGTGAGCTCCTACGAGCAGTACTTC. The rearrangement links TRBV5-5 to TRBJ2-7, with 8 bases aligning to TRBD2. Germline V gives CDR1 SGHKS, CDR2 YYEKEE (reference sequence). Trimming removed 0 bases from V and 0 bases from J; junction bases left unmatched: 5. The CDR3 has 16 amino acids.

This clonotype was seen ten or more times. The chain has TRBV20-1 and TRBJ2-7, with TRBD2 matching over 13 bases. CDR3 size: 17 residues. The trim removed 5 bases at V and 1 base at J, leaving 11 bases unmatched. Germline V lookup: CDR1 DFQATT, CDR2 SNEGSKA (reference sequence). The CDR3, as DNA: TGCAGTGCTGCGAGGGGGACTAGCGGGACTCCTTCCTACGAGCAGTACTTC. As protein: CSAARGTSGTPSYEQYF.

There are many counts of this clonotype. The chain employs TRBV7-2 and TRBJ2-3; TRBD2 matches 7 bases. This CDR3 comprises 15 residues. V was clipped by 5 bases and J by 0 bases; unmatched bases: 5. CDR1 and CDR2 (germline): SGHTA, FQGNSA. The CDR3 nucleotides read TGTGCCAGCAGCCGCCCTAGCGGAAGCACAGATACGCAGTATTTT. Its protein is CASSRPSGSTDTQYF.